The entry below gives a single TCR beta chain sequence along with its context. What antigen it recognizes has not been identified. Within one base of it there is no much larger clone, and no base qualities were kept. Preparation of the library involved the immunoSEQ multiplex PCR assay. For the multiplex PCR, a mixture combining 60 forward primers for TCR Vbeta segments and 13 reverse primers for TCR Jbeta segments was used. A multiplex PCR assay on genomic DNA amplified the CDR3 region of rearranged TCR beta genes. The Illumina HiSeq System was used to sequence the amplified TCR beta libraries as 87-base-pair reads. The study's own analysis went as follows. A later analysis tallied 75 million to 95 million unique TCR beta chains across the 640 or so repertoires, and about 10 million of those chains were shared by two or more donors. To remove PCR and sequencing errors, raw reads were error-corrected and collapsed into unique sequences using a nearest-neighbor algorithm that merged closely related sequences. Alignment of CDR3 sequences to IMGT reference sequences was used to assign V, D and J gene segments. Each retained sequence needed at least a six-nucleotide match to both a V gene segment and a J gene segment. Rearrangements were classified as productive when the CDR3 lacked stop codons and remained in frame with V and J, and all other rearrangements were classified as non-productive. Following IMGT convention, CDR3 was defined as the stretch from the second conserved V-encoded cysteine up to the conserved J-encoded phenylalanine. In an earlier analysis of 550 to 650 of the donors, sequences lacking an unambiguous match to a single V gene segment were excluded. In an earlier analysis of roughly 500 of the donors, V segments were called functional above 56.7% productive rearrangements and were called segregating when the between-donor standard deviation exceeded 5%. A statistical classification framework was built for diagnosing cytomegalovirus status from the catalog of TCR beta chain sequences. V and J gene assignment, in a later analysis, came from comparing TCR nucleotide sequences with IMGT/GENE-DB human TR gene sequences. A later analysis assigned CDR3 sequences and most-parsimonious VDJ recombination scenarios with the TCRdist pipeline. In a later analysis, every TCR beta chain was defined by the combination of its CDR3 amino acid sequence and its V-gene family, and reads without a unique V-gene family were dropped. In a later analysis, 550 to 650 highly shared, low-generation-probability nucleotide sequences were removed to address suspected cross-contamination and a sequencing artifact. A later analysis calculated a clonal expansion index for each public chain from normalized within-repertoire ranks of inferred template counts. A later analysis computed generation probabilities with a VDJ recombination model fitted to out-of-frame rearrangements, and checked the results against IGoR. A later analysis scored TCR-TCR, TCR-HLA and TCR-CMV co-occurrence with hypergeometric tests, applying a repertoire-size bias correction to TCR pairs. A later analysis estimated false discovery rates by permuting HLA or CMV assignments 20 times. In a later analysis, co-occurring TCRs were grouped using DBSCAN, with TCRdist sequence similarity added in when clustering inside HLA-allele-positive subsets. Repertoires with fewer than 30,000 or more than 120,000 public chains were left out of co-occurrence clustering, as were roughly five repertoires with anomalous nucleotide sharing. The table comes from immuneACCESS by way of TCRdb, which keeps in-frame sequences with V and J called. Part of the clones is missing from these tables; in studies checked, under half for an unresolved V gene and the rest for unknown reasons. V and J calls and clone size are given by that table; D and trimming were obtained from the DNA. Across this sample there are 200,000 to 250,000 clones, with more than 75% seen only once. 5% to 6% of the sample rests with the top ten.

From V the trimming removes 7 bases and from J it removes 4 bases, while the gene matches leave 5 bases of the junction unaccounted for. For CDR1 and CDR2, the germline V gene lists SGHRS and YFSETQ. The CDR3 spans 14 residues, from the cysteine through the phenylalanine. Of the read, only the CDR3 DNA is kept; its 42 bases are in frame from base 1. These data originate in a study of cytomegalovirus exposure and HLA in healthy donors (dated by TCRdb to about 2017). In terms of the full investigation: An earlier analysis of 550 to 700 of the donors reported roughly 270 Gb of sequence data and 100 million to 130 million unique TCR beta sequences from about 200 million T cells. Several DR-DQ haplotypes were handled as single units for association and clustering because linkage in the cohort was strong. In the later analysis, no new phenotypic data were used to find candidate immune exposures; instead, reliance was placed on TCR beta sequences and their occurrence across donors. Typing coverage differed by locus: A, B, C, DRB1 and DQB1 were typed in roughly 620-640 donors, DQA1 in about 500, DPA1 in 606, and DPB1 in 400 to 480. The genetic ancestry cluster associated with self-reported Caucasian donors included about four fifths of the approximately 430 genotyped donors. A later genetic analysis took genome-wide SNP genotypes for about three fifths of the 666 donors and used that subset as a discovery cohort. Every repertoire in the discovery cohort had been generated on one and the same sequencing platform. To decide whether each TCR beta V gene segment behaved as functional or pseudogenic, an earlier analysis of some 600 of the donors relied on high-throughput TCR beta sequencing. The study used immunosequencing to profile the T cell repertoires of approximately 630 subjects and linked those repertoires to cytomegalovirus serostatus. A separate validation cohort of 100 to 150 different subjects was used in addition to the roughly 670-subject first cohort. The aim of the study was to test whether cataloging public T cell receptors could identify signatures of past pathogen exposure. HLA typing included class I and class II loci at four-digit resolution. Alongside the repertoire data, information on donor age, sex, ethnicity and CMV serostatus was compiled. Among approximately 370 genotyped donors of the cohort, an average of around 240,000 unique TCR beta nucleotide sequences was sequenced per donor, of which about 19% were non-productive. To predict cytomegalovirus infection status, the study brought together high-throughput TCR immunosequencing, statistical association of individual TCRs with disease status, and machine learning. An early release that covered 640 HLA-typed donors contained 250 to 350 gigabases of sequencing data and approximately 85 million unique TCR sequences. In a later analysis, previously published TCR beta repertoires from several hundred donors were re-analyzed and high-resolution HLA genotyping was added so that TCR occurrence patterns could be studied.

The cohort consisted of some 730 healthy bone marrow donors. At the time of sampling, every cohort member was nominally healthy, though immune exposures that went unrecorded were likely present. The donor was CMV seropositive and was included in the group of some 290 seropositive cohort members. Each donor provided a peripheral blood sample, and peripheral blood mononuclear cells were used for TCR beta sequencing. Genomic DNA was extracted from the blood cell samples with the Qiagen DNeasy Blood Extraction Kit. What the authors observed across the whole study: In this cohort, only TCR beta chains were sequenced, and detectable features were limited by the absence of alpha or paired-chain data. Most CMV-associated TCR beta chains appeared to be HLA-restricted in a later analysis, and the HLA associations seemed to be driven largely by CMV exposure. Some IMGT-functional V segments, including TRBV6-2 and TRBV6-3, could not be distinguished by the 87-base-pair reads and were therefore excluded. Several of the top co-occurrence clusters appeared to be linked to parvovirus B19, influenza, CMV and Epstein-Barr virus, according to a later analysis. The classifier was reported to diagnose cytomegalovirus status with high specificity and sensitivity in both the original cohort and the validation cohort. Compared with the roughly 670-donor mean, donors in an Asian-associated ancestry cluster had fewer N-insertions in productive TCRs, according to a later genetic analysis. When HLA alleles, especially DR and DQ, strongly co-occurred, TCR associations were difficult to assign to individual alleles. A cluster of highly shared sequence variants was judged likely to be a technical artifact of the sequencing pipeline. A later genetic analysis associated a missense DCLRE1C variant with V-gene and J-gene trimming of TCR beta chains, and an independent cohort replicated the association. Because some donors lacked HLA typing at each locus, the association tests relied only on the typed subset. In vitro tests confirmed that a few of the cytomegalovirus-associated TCR beta chains recognize cytomegalovirus antigens. The authors suggested that the approach could potentially be extended to other disease states and immunological phenotypes. Because counts were too low, about 15 rarely observed V segments, including chromosome 9 orphons, were left out of the earlier analysis of over 550 of the donors. In a later analysis, HLA-associated TCR beta chains showed more clonal expansion and lower generation probabilities than non-associated chains that were equally common. In a later analysis, TCR association rates were found to vary across HLA loci, with the most associated TCRs seen for DRB1 alleles and the fewest for HLA-C alleles. In an earlier analysis of approximately 590 of the donors, most TCR beta V segments appeared in productive rearrangements about 87% or about 30% of the time, broadly matching IMGT annotations. Immune exposure information for the cohort was limited to CMV serostatus. Across donors, most TCR sequences were observed very rarely, whereas some public TCRs were present in many individuals. In the study, around 160 TCR beta chains were listed as associated with cytomegalovirus. Roughly uniform sequencing depth across donors was assumed in presence/absence analyses, although this assumption may not hold. Linkage disequilibrium might explain the correlated functional status among segregating V segments, but an unknown experimental factor could not be ruled out. A later analysis associated 15,000 to 20,000 TCR beta sequences with specific HLA alleles at a false discovery rate of 0.05. A further reported finding was that TCR beta sequences accurately predicted the HLA-A and HLA-B alleles for most subjects in the first cohort.

The receptor was derived from a woman aged 35 to 49 in good health and CMV-seropositive. The sequence joins TRBV5-1 to TRBJ2-2, with TRBD1 identical over 9 junction bases. The sample consisted of PBMCs. The CDR3 protein is CASSQGAATGELFF. The nucleotide sequence reads as follows: TGCGCCAGCTCACAGGGGGCGGCCACCGGGGAGCTGTTTTTT.